These 3 T cell receptor beta chains came from one sample sequenced in a study of siplizumab effects on memory and regulatory T cells. TCRdb keeps only in-frame clones here, not all; method: immunoSEQ multiplex PCR. Here the sample spans 98,000 or so clones, over 85% being singletons. The material sequenced was Tregs sorted from blood. The origin of the receptors is a human donor in good health.

CDR3: CASRSGRSYNEQFF. The CDR3 DNA reads as TGTGCCAGCAGATCAGGAAGATCCTACAATGAGCAGTTCTTC. The chain employs TRBV13 and TRBJ2-1; no clear D. V was trimmed by 6 bases and J by 1 base, leaving 10 bases between them. Germline CDR1 and CDR2: PRHDT and FYEKMQ (reference sequence). The CDR3 is made up of 14 amino acids.

This chain uses TRBV18 with TRBJ1-5; the D gene is possibly TRBD1 (5 bases). V lost 1 base and J lost 7, with 14 bases in between. CDR3 length equals 15 residues. Germline loops: CDR1 KGHSH, CDR2 LQKENI. CDR3 bases: TGTGCCAGCTCACCACAGGGGTGGGGAGAGCAGCCCCAGCATTTT. It codes for CASSPQGWGEQPQHF.

The V gene is TRBV14, the J gene TRBJ2-5, with D tentatively TRBD2 (5 bases). Trimming removed 4 bases from V and 7 bases from J, with 10 bases in between. This CDR3 comprises 12 residues. Germline V lookup: CDR1 SGHDN, CDR2 FVKESK. CDR3 sequence (DNA): TGTGCCAGCAGCCTCGGAGGTGGGACCCAGTACTTC. Translation: CASSLGGGTQYF. The full variable domain, rest sourced from reference TRBV14 and TRBJ2-5, is EAGVTQFPSHSVIEKGQTVTLRCDPISGHDNLYWYRRVMGKEIKFLLHFVKESKQDESGMPNNRFLAERTGGTYSTLKVQPAELEDSGVYFCASSLGGGTQYFGPGTRLLVL.